Described below is a single T cell receptor beta chain sequence and its context. Its matching antigen is unknown. This record comes from a study of T cell responses to AZD1222 COVID-19 vaccine. Study outcomes and limitations: Spike-spanning, vaccine-associated CD4 TCRs were dominant at 160-218 and 743-854.

With 6 bases removed from V and 5 bases from J, the gap between germline ends came to 20 bases. Germline V gene data show CDR1 as MNHEY and CDR2 as SVGAGI. The CDR3 covers 15 residues. Data came from immunoSEQ multiplex PCR; TCRdb stores just in-frame clones and leaves some out. Among around 80,000 clones listed, nearly 90% were seen once. The rearrangement uses TRBV6-5 and TRBJ2-7, with D perhaps TRBD1 or TRBD2 (5 bases each). This TCR was sampled from an adult in good health. This sample comprised peripheral blood, obtained on day 0 of AZD1222 vaccination. The CDR3: CASRRGDSRVDEQYF. CDR3 sequence (DNA): TGTGCCAGCAGGAGGGGAGATAGCAGGGTTGACGAGCAGTACTTC.